This T cell receptor (beta chain) was sequenced in a study of monozygotic twins with inflammatory bowel disease. This CDR3 comprises 15 residues. In germline, CDR1 is SQVTM, CDR2 ANQGSEA. Nested PCRs (roughly 16 and 10 cycles, two total) were applied to TCRalpha and TCRbeta cDNA. TCRdb reprocessed the 5' RACE reads and stores each CDR3 protein as one record, lacking DNA. Seen in this sample are under 350,000 distinct CDR3 sequences; the ten most common clones hold approximately 5.9%. Sample: blood. The chain recombines TRBV29-1 with TRBJ2-2; TCRdb names TRBD1, which stays unverified in the absence of DNA. The TCR comes from a human donor with ulcerative colitis or Crohn's disease, or a healthy co-twin of an affected twin (not recorded which). CDR3 in amino acids: CSVASGTGGTGELFF.